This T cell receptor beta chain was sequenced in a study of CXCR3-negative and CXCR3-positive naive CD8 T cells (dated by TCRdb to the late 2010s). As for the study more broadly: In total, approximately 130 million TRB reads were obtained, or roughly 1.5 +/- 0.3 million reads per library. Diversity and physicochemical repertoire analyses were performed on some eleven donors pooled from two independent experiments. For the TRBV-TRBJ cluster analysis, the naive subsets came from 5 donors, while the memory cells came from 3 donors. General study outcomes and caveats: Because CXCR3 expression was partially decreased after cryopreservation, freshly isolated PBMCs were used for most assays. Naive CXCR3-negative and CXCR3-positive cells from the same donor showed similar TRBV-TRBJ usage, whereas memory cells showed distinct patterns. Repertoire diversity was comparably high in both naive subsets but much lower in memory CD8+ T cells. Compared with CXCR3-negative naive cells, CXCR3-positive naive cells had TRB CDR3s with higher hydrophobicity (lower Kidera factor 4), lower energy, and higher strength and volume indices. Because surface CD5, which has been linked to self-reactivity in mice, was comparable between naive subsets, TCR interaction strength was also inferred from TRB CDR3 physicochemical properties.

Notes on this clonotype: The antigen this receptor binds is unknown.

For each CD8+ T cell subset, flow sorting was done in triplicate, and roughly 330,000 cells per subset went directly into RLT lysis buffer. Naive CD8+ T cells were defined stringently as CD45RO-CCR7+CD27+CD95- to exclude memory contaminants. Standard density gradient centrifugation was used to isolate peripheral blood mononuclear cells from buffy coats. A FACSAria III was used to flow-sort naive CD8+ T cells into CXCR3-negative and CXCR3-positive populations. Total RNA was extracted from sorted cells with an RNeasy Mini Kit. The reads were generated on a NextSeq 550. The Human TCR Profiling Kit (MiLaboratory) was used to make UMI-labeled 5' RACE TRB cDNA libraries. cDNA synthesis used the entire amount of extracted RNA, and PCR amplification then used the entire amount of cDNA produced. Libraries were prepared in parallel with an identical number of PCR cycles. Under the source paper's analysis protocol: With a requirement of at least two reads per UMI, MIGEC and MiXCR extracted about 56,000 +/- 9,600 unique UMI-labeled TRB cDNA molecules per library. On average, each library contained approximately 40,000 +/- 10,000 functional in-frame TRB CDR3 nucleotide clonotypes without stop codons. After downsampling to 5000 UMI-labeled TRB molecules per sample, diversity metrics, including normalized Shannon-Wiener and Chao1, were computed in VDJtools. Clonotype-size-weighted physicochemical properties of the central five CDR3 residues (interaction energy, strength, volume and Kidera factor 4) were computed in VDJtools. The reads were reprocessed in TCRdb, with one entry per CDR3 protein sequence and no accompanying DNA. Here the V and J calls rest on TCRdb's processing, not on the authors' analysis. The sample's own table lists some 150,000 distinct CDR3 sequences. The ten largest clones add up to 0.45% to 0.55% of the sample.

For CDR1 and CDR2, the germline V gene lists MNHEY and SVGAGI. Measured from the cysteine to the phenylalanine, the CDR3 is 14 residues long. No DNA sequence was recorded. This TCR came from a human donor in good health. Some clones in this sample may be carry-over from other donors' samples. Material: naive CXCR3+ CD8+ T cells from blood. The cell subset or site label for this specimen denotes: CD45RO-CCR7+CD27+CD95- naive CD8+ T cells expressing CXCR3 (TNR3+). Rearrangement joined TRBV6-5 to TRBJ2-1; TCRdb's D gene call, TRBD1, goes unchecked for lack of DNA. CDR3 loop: CASSYLNRGHEQFF.